This record concerns one T cell receptor (beta chain) sequence. Antigen unknown. Using its own MiXCR run on the 5' RACE reads, TCRdb lists one record per CDR3 protein. The data contain roughly 700,000 distinct CDR3 sequences, around 17% of them singletons. The data were obtained in a study of CD8 T cells in ankylosing spondylitis. Study-wide points: Ankylosing spondylitis blood seemed to carry a telltale TCR beta motif made of fewer than ten highly homologous variants.

From germline, CDR1 is MDHEN and CDR2 SYDVKM. V lost 3 bases, J lost 5 bases, and 16 bases lay in between. The CDR3 length is 15 residues. The sample was blood, either unsorted or a sorted T cell fraction (not recorded which). The rearrangement links TRBV28 to TRBJ2-5, with D uncertain. The TCR originated in a male donor with ankylosing spondylitis. The CDR3 region is CASSFRGSPWETQYF. Written as DNA, the CDR3 is TGTGCCAGCAGTTTCAGAGGCAGCCCCTGGGAGACCCAGTACTTC.